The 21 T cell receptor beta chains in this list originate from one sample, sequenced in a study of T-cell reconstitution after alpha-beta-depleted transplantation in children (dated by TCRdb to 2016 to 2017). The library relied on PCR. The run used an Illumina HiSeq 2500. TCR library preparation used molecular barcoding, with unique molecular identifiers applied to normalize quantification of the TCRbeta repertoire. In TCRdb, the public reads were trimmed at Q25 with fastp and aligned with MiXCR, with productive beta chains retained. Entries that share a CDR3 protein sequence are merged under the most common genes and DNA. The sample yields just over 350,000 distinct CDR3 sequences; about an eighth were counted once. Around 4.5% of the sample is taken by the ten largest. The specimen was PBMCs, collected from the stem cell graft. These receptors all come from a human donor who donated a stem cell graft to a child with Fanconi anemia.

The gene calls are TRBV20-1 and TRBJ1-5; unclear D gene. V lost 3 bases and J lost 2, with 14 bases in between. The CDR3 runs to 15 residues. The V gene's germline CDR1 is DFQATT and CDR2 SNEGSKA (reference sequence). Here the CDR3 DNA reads TGCAGTGCTAGTAGTGTGTCGTCAGGCAATCAGCCCCAGCATTTT. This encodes CSASSVSSGNQPQHF.

CDR3: CSAVDIGNSPLHF. The CDR3 nucleotides are TGCAGTGCAGTGGACATAGGCAATTCACCCCTCCACTTT. The chain combines TRBV20-1 with TRBJ1-6; a weak D match, TRBD1 (5 bases). Germline lookup yields CDR1 DFQATT and CDR2 SNEGSKA (reference sequence). V was shortened by 6 bases and J by 7 bases, with 13 bases between the two germline ends. The CDR3 sequence is 13 residues long.

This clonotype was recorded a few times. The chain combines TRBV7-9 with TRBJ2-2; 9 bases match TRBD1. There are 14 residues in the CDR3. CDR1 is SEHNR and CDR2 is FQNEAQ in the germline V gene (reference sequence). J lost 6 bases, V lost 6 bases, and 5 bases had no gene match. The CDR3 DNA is TGTGCCAGCAGACGGACAGGGGTTGCCGGGGAGCTGTTTTTT. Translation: CASRRTGVAGELFF.

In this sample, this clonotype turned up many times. The CDR3 region has the DNA TGCAGTGCCTCCTTTCCTAGGACCTACTACAATGAGCAGTTCTTC. This codes for CSASFPRTYYNEQFF. The chain links TRBV20-1 to TRBJ2-1; D ambiguous. The V end was cut by 6 bases, the J end by 3 bases, with 18 bases between. Germline-derived CDR1 and CDR2 are DFQATT and SNEGSKA (reference sequence). The CDR3 runs to 15 residues.

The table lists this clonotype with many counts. The CDR3 loop is CASSLGQLEAFF. CDR3 sequence (DNA): TGTGCCAGCAGTTTAGGCCAACTAGAGGCTTTCTTT. The chain uses TRBV6-6 and TRBJ1-1; D gene uncertain. Germline CDR1 reads MNHNY; CDR2 reads SVGAGI (reference sequence). The germline V and J ends were trimmed by 4 bases and 11 bases, with 14 bases remaining between them. The CDR3 spans 12 residues.

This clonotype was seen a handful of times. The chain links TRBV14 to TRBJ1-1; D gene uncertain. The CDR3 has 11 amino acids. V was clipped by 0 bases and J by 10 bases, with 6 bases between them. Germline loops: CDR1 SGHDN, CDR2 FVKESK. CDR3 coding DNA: TGTGCCAGCAGCCAAGATCCCCCAGCTTTCTTT. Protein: CASSQDPPAFF.

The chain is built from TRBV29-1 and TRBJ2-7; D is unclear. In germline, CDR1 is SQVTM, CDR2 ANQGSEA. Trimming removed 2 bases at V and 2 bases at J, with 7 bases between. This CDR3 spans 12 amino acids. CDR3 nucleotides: TGCAGCGTTGAAAAGGGAACCTACGAGCAGTACTTC. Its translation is CSVEKGTYEQYF.

The DNA for the CDR3 is TGTGCCAGCAGCTCAGCGGACAGGGGGCTTACTGAAGCTTTCTTT. Protein product: CASSSADRGLTEAFF. The chain couples TRBV7-8 to TRBJ1-1; 11 nucleotides agree with TRBD1. J was trimmed by 5 bases and V by 4 bases; bases with no gene match: 6. The germline CDR1 and CDR2 sequences are SGHVS and FQNEAQ. This CDR3 contains 15 residues.

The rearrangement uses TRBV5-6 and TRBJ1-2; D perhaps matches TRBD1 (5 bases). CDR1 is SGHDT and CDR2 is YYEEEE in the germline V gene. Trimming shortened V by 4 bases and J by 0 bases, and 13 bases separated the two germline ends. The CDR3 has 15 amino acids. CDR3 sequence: CASSGGPYTNYGYTF. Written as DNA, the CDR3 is TGTGCCAGCAGCGGGGGACCCTATACTAACTATGGCTACACCTTC.

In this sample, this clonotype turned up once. CDR3 bases: TGTGCCAGCAGTTTATCGATCAGGACAGGGAATGCCCTGAGGGGCTACACCTTC. Residues: CASSLSIRTGNALRGYTF. This chain links TRBV27 with TRBJ1-2; 8 nucleotides align to TRBD1. Germline loops: CDR1 MNHEY, CDR2 SMNVEV (reference sequence). This CDR3 is 18 amino acids long. The V and J ends lost 0 bases and 8 bases, in that order; junction bases with no gene match: 17.

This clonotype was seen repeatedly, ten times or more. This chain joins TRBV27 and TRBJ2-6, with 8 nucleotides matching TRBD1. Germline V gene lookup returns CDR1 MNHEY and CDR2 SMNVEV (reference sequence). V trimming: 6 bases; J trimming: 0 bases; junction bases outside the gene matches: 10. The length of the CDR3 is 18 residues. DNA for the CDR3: TGTGCCAGCAGAATGGGACAGGAATCGTTCTCTGGGGCCAACGTCCTGACTTTC. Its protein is CASRMGQESFSGANVLTF. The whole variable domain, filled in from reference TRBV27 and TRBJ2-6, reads EAQVTQNPRYLITVTGKKLTVTCSQNMNHEYMSWYRQDPGLGLRQIYYSMNVEVTDKGDVPEGYKVSRKEKRNFPLILESPSPNQTSLYFCASRMGQESFSGANVLTFGAGSRLTVL.

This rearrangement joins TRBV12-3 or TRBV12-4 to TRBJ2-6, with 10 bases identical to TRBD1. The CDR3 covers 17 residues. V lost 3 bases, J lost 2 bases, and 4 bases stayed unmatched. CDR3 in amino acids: CASSFSGQGAGANVLTF. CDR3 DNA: TGTGCCAGCAGTTTCTCCGGACAGGGGGCTGGGGCCAACGTCCTGACTTTC.

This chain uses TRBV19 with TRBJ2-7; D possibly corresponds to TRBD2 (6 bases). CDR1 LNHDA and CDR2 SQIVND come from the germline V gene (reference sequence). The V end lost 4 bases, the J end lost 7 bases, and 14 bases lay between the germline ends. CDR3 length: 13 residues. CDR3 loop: CASSRDSSGEQYF. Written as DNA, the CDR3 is TGTGCCAGTAGTAGGGACTCCTCCGGAGAGCAGTACTTC.

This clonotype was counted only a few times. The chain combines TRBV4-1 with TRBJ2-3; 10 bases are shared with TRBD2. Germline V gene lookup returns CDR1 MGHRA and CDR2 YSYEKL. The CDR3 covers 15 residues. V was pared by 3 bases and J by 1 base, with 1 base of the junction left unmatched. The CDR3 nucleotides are TGCGCCAGCAGCCATCTAGCGGGGGGCACAGATACGCAGTATTTT. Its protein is CASSHLAGGTDTQYF.

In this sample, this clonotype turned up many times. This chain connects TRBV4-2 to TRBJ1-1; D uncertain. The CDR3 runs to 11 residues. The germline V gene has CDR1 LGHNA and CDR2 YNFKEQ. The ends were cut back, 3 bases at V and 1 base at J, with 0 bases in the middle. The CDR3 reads CASSQNTEAFF. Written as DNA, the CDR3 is TGTGCCAGCAGCCAGAACACTGAAGCTTTCTTT.

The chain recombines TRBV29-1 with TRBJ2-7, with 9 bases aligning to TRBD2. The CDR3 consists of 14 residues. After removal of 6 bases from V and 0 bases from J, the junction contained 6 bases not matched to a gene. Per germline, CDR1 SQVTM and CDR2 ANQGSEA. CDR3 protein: CSVISGGRSYEQYF. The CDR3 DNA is TGCAGCGTCATTAGCGGGGGCCGCTCCTACGAGCAGTACTTC.

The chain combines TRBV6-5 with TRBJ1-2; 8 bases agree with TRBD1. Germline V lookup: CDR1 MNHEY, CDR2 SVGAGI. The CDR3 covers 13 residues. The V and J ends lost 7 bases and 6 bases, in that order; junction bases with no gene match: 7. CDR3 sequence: CASTRQGFNGYTF. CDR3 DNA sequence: TGTGCCAGCACGCGACAGGGGTTTAATGGCTACACCTTC.

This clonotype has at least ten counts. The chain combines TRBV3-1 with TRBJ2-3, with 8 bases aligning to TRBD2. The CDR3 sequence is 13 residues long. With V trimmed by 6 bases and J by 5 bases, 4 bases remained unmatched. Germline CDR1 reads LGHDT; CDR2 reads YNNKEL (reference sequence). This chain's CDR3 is CASRGLAGDTQYF. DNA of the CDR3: TGTGCCAGCAGAGGACTAGCTGGAGATACGCAGTATTTT.

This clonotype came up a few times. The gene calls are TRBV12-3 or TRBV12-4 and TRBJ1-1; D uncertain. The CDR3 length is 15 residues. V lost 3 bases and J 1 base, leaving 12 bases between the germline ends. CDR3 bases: TGTGCCAGCAGTTTCAGTGGACGGTGGAACACTGAAGCTTTCTTT. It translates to CASSFSGRWNTEAFF.

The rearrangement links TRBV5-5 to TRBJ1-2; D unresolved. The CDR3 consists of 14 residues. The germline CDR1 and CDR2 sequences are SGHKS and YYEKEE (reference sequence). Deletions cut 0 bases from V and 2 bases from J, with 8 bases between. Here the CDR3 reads CASSLEGVNYGYTF. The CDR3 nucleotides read TGTGCCAGCAGCTTGGAAGGAGTGAACTATGGCTACACCTTC.

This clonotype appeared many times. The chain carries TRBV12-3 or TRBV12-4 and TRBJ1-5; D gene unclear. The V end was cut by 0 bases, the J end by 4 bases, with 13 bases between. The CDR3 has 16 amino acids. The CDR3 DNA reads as TGTGCCAGCAGTTTAGCGCCGGGGTACGGTAATCAGCCCCAGCATTTT. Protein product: CASSLAPGYGNQPQHF.